This entry describes one T cell receptor beta chain. This receptor's antigen is unknown. No much larger clonotype is one base removed from it; base qualities were not supplied. High-throughput TCR beta sequencing profiled peripheral blood CD8+ and CD4+ T cells from healthy donors, Susac syndrome patients and multiple sclerosis patients. The multiple sclerosis controls were treatment-naive patients who had stable or active relapsing-remitting disease and met the revised McDonald criteria. Bulk CD8+ and CD4+ T cells were purified by magnetic negative isolation, while CD8+ TEMRA cells were enriched using FACS. Blood was collected in EDTA tubes and processed within 24 hours, with PBMCs isolated through density gradient centrifugation. PBMCs intended for TCR sequencing were cryopreserved in liquid nitrogen and thawed later in a water bath at 37 degrees C. The sorted or isolated CD4+, CD8+ and CD8+ TEMRA cells reached a purity of at least 90%.

RNA was extracted using the RNeasy kit, and about 0.5 to 1 ug of the RNA was reverse transcribed with random hexamers. The immunoSEQ multiplex PCR assay, which covers 54 Vbeta and 13 Jbeta segments, was used to amplify TCR beta CDR3 regions. To correct PCR amplification bias, a synthetic template baseline was used for both primer optimization and computational correction. For the original study's pipeline: Reads were annotated to V, D and J genes per IMGT and analyzed with immunoSEQ Analyzer, keeping only productive sequences. Clonality was calculated as one minus the Shannon entropy normalized by log2 of the number of productive unique sequences. Public and private clones were assessed among the 100 most prevalent clones of each patient and control. Susac-specific clones were defined as absent from healthy and MS cohorts, 1052 published viral clones and other ImmuneACCESS disease sequences. TCRdb's own reprocessing of the public reads used fastp at Q25 and MiXCR and kept productive beta chains. Duplicate CDR3 protein sequences are folded into a single record with the most common DNA and genes. TCRdb's processing, not the authors' own work, is the source of the V and J calls. The sample table records about 280,000 distinct CDR3 sequences; roughly 81% of these occur just once. Around 0.12% of the sample goes to the ten largest clones.

The sample originates from a study of CD8 T cells in Susac syndrome (dated by TCRdb to about 2019). For the wider study: Repertoire sequencing was used to test whether CD8+ T cell activation and differentiation in Susac syndrome was antigen driven. The study compared CD8+ T cell repertoire clonality among 12 healthy donors, roughly 14 Susac syndrome patients and around 16 multiple sclerosis patients.

Broad study findings and their caveats: The number of individuals in the TCR sequencing and HLA analysis was recognized as being relatively small.

The TCR was taken from a human donor with multiple sclerosis. Sequencing used CD8+ T cells from PBMCs.

The CDR3 protein is CSAITSGPYNEQFF. The nucleotides are TGCAGTGCTATCACTAGCGGGCCCTACAATGAGCAGTTCTTC. The chain employs TRBV20-1 and TRBJ2-1, and TRBD2 aligns with 9 junction nucleotides. V ends up 4 bases short and J 2 bases short, with an unmatched junction base count of 3. The CDR3 covers 14 residues, taking in both the cysteine and the phenylalanine. The CDR3 DNA has 42 bases and is translated from base 1. The germline V gene (reference sequence) yields DFQATT for CDR1 and SNEGSKA for CDR2.